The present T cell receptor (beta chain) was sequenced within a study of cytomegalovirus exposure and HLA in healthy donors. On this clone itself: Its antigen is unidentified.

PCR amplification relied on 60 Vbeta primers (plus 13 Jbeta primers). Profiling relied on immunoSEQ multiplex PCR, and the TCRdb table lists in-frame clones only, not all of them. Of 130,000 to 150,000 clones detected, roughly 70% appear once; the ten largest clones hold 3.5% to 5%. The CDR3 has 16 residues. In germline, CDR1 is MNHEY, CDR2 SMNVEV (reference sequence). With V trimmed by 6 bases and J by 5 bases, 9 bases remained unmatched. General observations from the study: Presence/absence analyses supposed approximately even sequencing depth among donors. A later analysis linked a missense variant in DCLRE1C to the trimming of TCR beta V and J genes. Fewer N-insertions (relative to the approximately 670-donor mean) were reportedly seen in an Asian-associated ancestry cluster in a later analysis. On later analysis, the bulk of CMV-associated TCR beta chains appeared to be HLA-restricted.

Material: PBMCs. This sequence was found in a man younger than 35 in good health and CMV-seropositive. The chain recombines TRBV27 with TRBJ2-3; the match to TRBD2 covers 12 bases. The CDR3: CASSPGLAGRIDTQYF. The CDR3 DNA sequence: TGTGCCAGCAGCCCAGGACTAGCGGGGAGGATAGATACGCAGTATTTT.